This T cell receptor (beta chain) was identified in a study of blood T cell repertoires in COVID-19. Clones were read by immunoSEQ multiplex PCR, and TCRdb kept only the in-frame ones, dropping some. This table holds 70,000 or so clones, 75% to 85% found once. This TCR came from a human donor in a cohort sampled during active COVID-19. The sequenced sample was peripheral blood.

CDR3 coding DNA: TGTGCCAGCAGCTTCAGACAGGGGGCGACGAATGAGCAGTTCTTC. Encoded protein: CASSFRQGATNEQFF. This chain connects TRBV5-4 to TRBJ2-1; 10 positions agree with TRBD1. The junction had 6 bases not matched to a gene; V was cut back by 2 bases and J by 7 bases. Per germline, CDR1 SGHNT and CDR2 YYREEE (reference sequence). CDR3 length: 15 residues. Based on the CDR3 plus reference TRBV5-4 and TRBJ2-1, the full variable domain is ETGVTQSPTHLIKTRGQQVTLRCSSQSGHNTVSWYQQALGQGPQFIFQYYREEENGRGNFPPRFSGLQFPNYSSELNVNALELDDSALYLCASSFRQGATNEQFFGPGTRLTVL.